The rows below give T cell receptor beta chains drawn from one sample of a study of blood T cells in healthy people across ages. Using its own MiXCR run on the 5' RACE reads, TCRdb lists one record per CDR3 protein. The repertoire holds over 600,000 distinct CDR3 sequences, with roughly 50% as singletons. The specimen sequenced was blood. The receptors were gathered from a man aged 35 to 55 in good health. CDR3s include the opening cysteine and the closing phenylalanine or tryptophan. Fields, in order: CDR3 length, J gene, D gene, clone size, V gene, CDR3 DNA, CDR3 protein. The D gene is left open where the match is weak. Expanded clones get a size class; other rows say once, few or many, or leave the size out.

16,TRBJ2-1,.,.,TRBV9,TGTGCCAGCAGCGTATCAGGTGACAAAAATTACAATGAGCAGTTCTTC,CASSVSGDKNYNEQFF
11,TRBJ2-1,TRBD1,.,TRBV28,TGTGCCAGCAGTGAAGCGGGACAGGGGTTCTTC,CASSEAGQGFF
13,TRBJ2-5,.,.,TRBV28,TGTGCCCACCTCCAGACAGGAAAAGAGACCCAGTACTTC,CAHLQTGKETQYF
14,TRBJ2-7,TRBD1,many,TRBV5-1,TGCGCCAGCAGCCCAGGGGGTGAACGATACGAGCAGTACTTC,CASSPGGERYEQYF
14,TRBJ1-5,.,.,TRBV2,TGTGCCAGCAGTGAACTCGGGAGTAGGCAGCCCCAGCATTTT,CASSELGSRQPQHF
15,TRBJ2-5,.,.,TRBV5-4,TGTGCCAGCAGCCGGGCTGGACTAAACGAGGAGACCCAGTACTTC,CASSRAGLNEETQYF
14,TRBJ1-2,TRBD1,.,TRBV28,TGTGCCACTCAAGGACAGGGGGCGTTTTATGGCTACACCTTC,CATQGQGAFYGYTF
12,TRBJ2-1,.,few,TRBV12-3/TRBV12-4,TGTGCCAGCAGTGAAGGGGGTCGCAAGCAGTTCTTC,CASSEGGRKQFF
14,TRBJ2-7,.,.,TRBV20-1,TGCAGTGCTAGAGGGGACCTCGGTCCGGGCGAGCAGTACTTC,CSARGDLGPGEQYF
15,TRBJ2-7,.,.,TRBV10-3,TGTGCCATCAGGAACCCGACCGGGGGCCCTGGCGAGCAGTACTTC,CAIRNPTGGPGEQYF
15,TRBJ1-2,.,.,TRBV7-3,TGTGCCAGCAGCTTAAAACAGGGACCTTCGGGGGGCTACACCTTC,CASSLKQGPSGGYTF
14,TRBJ1-4,TRBD1,.,TRBV6-7,TGTGCCAGCAGTGCCCCGGGACAGGGAAGGAAACTGTTTTTT,CASSAPGQGRKLFF
17,TRBJ2-7,.,few,TRBV27,TGTGCCAGCAGTTTTTATAACAGACCCGACACCTCCTACGAGCAGTACTTC,CASSFYNRPDTSYEQYF
11,TRBJ2-5,TRBD1,.,TRBV29-1,TGCAGCGCAGGGGGCCGAGAGACCCAGTACTTC,CSAGGRETQYF
15,TRBJ1-2,TRBD1,.,TRBV7-9,TGTGCCAGCAGCTTAGAGCAGGGGGTGGCTTATGGCTACACCTTC,CASSLEQGVAYGYTF
16,TRBJ2-2,.,.,TRBV2,TGTGCCAGCAGTGAGCTCGGCGGCACGAACACCGGGGAGCTGTTTTTT,CASSELGGTNTGELFF
16,TRBJ2-7,.,.,TRBV7-2,TGTGCCAGCAGCCATACAGGGTCCGGGGTTGTCTACGAGCAGTACTTC,CASSHTGSGVVYEQYF
14,TRBJ2-3,.,.,TRBV4-2,TGTGCCAGCAGCCAAGCGCTTAACACAGATACGCAGTATTTT,CASSQALNTDTQYF
14,TRBJ1-1,.,.,TRBV7-6,TGTGCCAGCAGCTTGGGGCAAAGGGCTACTGAAGCTTTCTTT,CASSLGQRATEAFF
13,TRBJ2-3,.,few,TRBV7-3,TGTGCCAGCAGCAGTCCGGGCACAGATACGCAGTATTTT,CASSSPGTDTQYF
14,TRBJ2-7,TRBD1,.,TRBV27,TGTGCCAGCAGTTTGGGACAGGGCGCGACCGAGCAGTACTTC,CASSLGQGATEQYF
14,TRBJ2-1,TRBD2,.,TRBV27,TGTGCCGTTGGGATAACTAGCGGGTGGGATGAGCAGTTCTTC,CAVGITSGWDEQFF
15,TRBJ1-2,TRBD1,.,TRBV10-3,TGTGCCATCAGTGAGACTGGCAGGGGGAGCTATGGCTACACCTTC,CAISETGRGSYGYTF
14,TRBJ1-2,.,many,TRBV28,TGTGCCAGCAGTTTTGGTCGAGCTAACTATGGCTACACCTTC,CASSFGRANYGYTF
14,TRBJ2-7,.,.,TRBV14,TGTGCCAGCTGTACAGGACAGTTCCCCTACGAGCAGTACTTC,CASCTGQFPYEQYF
16,TRBJ2-1,TRBD2,.,TRBV6-2/TRBV6-3,TGTGCCAGCAGTCCCAGGGGCGGGAGGTCATGGGATGAGCAGTTCTTC,CASSPRGGRSWDEQFF
15,TRBJ2-5,TRBD1,few,TRBV7-2,TGTGCCAGCAGCGAAAACGGACAGGGCCAAGAGACCCAGTACTTC,CASSENGQGQETQYF
13,TRBJ2-1,.,.,TRBV5-1,TGCGCCAGCAGCCTAACCCCTCTCAATGAGCAGTTCTTC,CASSLTPLNEQFF
13,TRBJ2-3,.,.,TRBV20-1,TGCAGTGCCCCGACAACCGGGGCGGATACGCAGTATTTT,CSAPTTGADTQYF
14,TRBJ2-1,.,.,TRBV20-1,TGCAGTGGCCCGGACCATACCTCTAACAATGAGCAGTTCTTC,CSGPDHTSNNEQFF
16,TRBJ2-5,TRBD2,.,TRBV5-5,TGTGCCAGCAGCTTGGCCGGGGGAGGGACCAAGGATGAGCAGTACTTC,CASSLAGGGTKDEQYF
15,TRBJ1-2,.,.,TRBV7-9,TGTGCCAGCAGCCCAGCGGGGGGGGCTAACTATGGCTACACCTTC,CASSPAGGANYGYTF
18,TRBJ1-5,TRBD1,.,TRBV5-1,TGCGCCAGCAGATTGGGGAAGAACCCGGGACAGTATTATCAGCCCCAGCATTTT,CASRLGKNPGQYYQPQHF
11,TRBJ1-2,.,many,TRBV5-1,TGCGCCAGCAGTAGTAACTATGGCTACACCTTC,CASSSNYGYTF
17,TRBJ1-2,TRBD1,.,TRBV27,TGTGCCAGCAGTTCGGACAGGGGGCTAACCCTTCCCTATGGCTACACCTTC,CASSSDRGLTLPYGYTF
13,TRBJ2-1,.,few,TRBV5-1,TGTGCCAGCAGCTTGTTAGTATGGAATGAGCAGTTCTTC,CASSLLVWNEQFF
12,TRBJ2-7,.,many,TRBV29-1,TGCAGCGTTCTGGGAGGCTCCTACGAGCAGTACTTC,CSVLGGSYEQYF
17,TRBJ2-6,.,.,TRBV30,TGTGCCTGGAGTTCGGCACACCGACCCTCTGGGGCCAACGTCCTGACTTTC,CAWSSAHRPSGANVLTF
14,TRBJ2-1,TRBD2,.,TRBV29-1,TGCAGCGTCTGGACTAGCTCTAACCACAATGAGCAGTTCTTC,CSVWTSSNHNEQFF
14,TRBJ1-1,TRBD1,.,TRBV25-1,TGTGCCAGCAGTGAATCGCCGACAGGGGCAGTAGCTTTCTTT,CASSESPTGAVAFF
16,TRBJ2-4,.,few,TRBV5-6,TGTGCCAGCAGCTTGATGGGCAGACTAGCCAAAAACATTCAGTACTTC,CASSLMGRLAKNIQYF
12,TRBJ1-1,.,.,TRBV20-1,TGCAGTGCTAGAGCAACAGGGAGCGAAGCTTTCTTT,CSARATGSEAFF